This T cell receptor (beta chain) was obtained from a study of OX40 agonist ivuxolimab in advanced cancers. Turning to the study itself: Each patient was given ivuxolimab into a vein every 2 weeks, at 0.01 to 10 mg/kg.

V was cut by 4 bases and J by 4 bases, with 8 bases left in between. CDR3 length: 13 amino acids. Looked up from germline, CDR1 is SGHDN and CDR2 is FVKESK. On cycle 4 day 1 and cycle 7 day 1, as well as at baseline, blood was sampled. Using immunoSEQ multiplex PCR, the repertoire was profiled, and TCRdb retains in-frame clones only, with some absent. The table has more than 75,000 clones, around 87% seen once; the top ten hold 0.99%. The V call is TRBV14, the J call TRBJ1-3; no firm D call. The specimen comprised CD4+ or CD8+ T cells sorted from blood, sampled in a trial of the OX40 agonist ivuxolimab. The sequence came from an adult with an advanced solid tumor such as melanoma, head and neck, liver or kidney cancer. The CDR3 nucleotides are TGTGCCAGCAGCCGTCAACAGGGAAACACCATATATTTT. Translating it yields CASSRQQGNTIYF.